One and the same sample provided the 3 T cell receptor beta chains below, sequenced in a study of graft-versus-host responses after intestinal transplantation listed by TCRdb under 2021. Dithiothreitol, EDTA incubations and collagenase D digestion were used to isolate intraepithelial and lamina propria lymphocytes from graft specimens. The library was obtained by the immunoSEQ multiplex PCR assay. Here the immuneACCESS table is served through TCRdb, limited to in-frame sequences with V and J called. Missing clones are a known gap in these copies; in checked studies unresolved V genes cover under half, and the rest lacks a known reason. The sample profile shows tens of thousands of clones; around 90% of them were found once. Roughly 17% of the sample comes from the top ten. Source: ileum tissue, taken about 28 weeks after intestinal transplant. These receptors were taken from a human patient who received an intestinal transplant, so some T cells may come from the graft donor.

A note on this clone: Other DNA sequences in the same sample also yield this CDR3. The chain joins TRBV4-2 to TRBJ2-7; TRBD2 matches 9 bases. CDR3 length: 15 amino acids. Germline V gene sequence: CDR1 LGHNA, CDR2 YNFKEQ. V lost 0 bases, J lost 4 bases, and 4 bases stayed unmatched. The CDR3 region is CASSQDETSGYEQYF. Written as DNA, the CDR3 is TGTGCCAGCAGCCAAGATGAGACTAGCGGTTACGAGCAGTACTTC.

Here the CDR3 reads CASSPPGDSYEQYF. Here the CDR3 DNA reads TGTGCCAGCTCACCACCGGGGGACAGCTACGAGCAGTACTTC. V usage is TRBV18 and J usage is TRBJ2-7; 7 bases agree with TRBD1. The CDR3 loop spans 14 amino acids. V lost 0 bases, J lost 3 bases, and 2 bases stayed unmatched. In germline, CDR1 is KGHSH, CDR2 LQKENI.

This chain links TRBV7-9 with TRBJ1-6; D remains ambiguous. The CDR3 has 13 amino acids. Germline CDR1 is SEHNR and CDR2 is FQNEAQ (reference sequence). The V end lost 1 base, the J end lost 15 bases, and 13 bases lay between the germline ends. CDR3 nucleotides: TGTGCCAGCAGCTTAGTGGCAGCTTTGGGCCTCCACTTT. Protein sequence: CASSLVAALGLHF. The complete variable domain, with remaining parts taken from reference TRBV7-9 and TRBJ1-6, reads DTGVSQNPRHKITKRGQNVTFRCDPISEHNRLYWYRQTLGQGPEFLTYFQNEAQLEKSRLLSDRFSAERPKGSFSTLEIQRTEQGDSAMYLCASSLVAALGLHFGNGTRLTVT.